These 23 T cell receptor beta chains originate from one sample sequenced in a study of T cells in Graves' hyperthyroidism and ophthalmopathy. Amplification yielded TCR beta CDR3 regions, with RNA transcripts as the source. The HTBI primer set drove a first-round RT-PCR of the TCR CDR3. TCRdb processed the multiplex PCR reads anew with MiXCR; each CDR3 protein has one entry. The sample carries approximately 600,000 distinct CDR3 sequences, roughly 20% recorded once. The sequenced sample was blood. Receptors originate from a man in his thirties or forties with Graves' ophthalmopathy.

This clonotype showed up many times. The CDR3 DNA reads TGTGCCAGCACAAACAGGGTATTGAATGAGCAGTTCTTC. Protein: CASTNRVLNEQFF. This chain uses TRBV5-8 with TRBJ2-1; TRBD1 might be the D (6 bases). Trimming pared 6 bases from V and 7 bases from J, leaving 14 bases between. CDR1 is SGHTS and CDR2 is YDEGEE in the germline V gene. The CDR3 is 13 residues long.

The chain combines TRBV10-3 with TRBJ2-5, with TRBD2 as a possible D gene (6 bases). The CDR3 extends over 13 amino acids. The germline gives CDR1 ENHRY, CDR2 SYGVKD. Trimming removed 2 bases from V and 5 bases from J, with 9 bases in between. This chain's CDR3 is CAISEVAGETQYF. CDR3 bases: TGTGCCATCAGTGAGGTGGCGGGGGAGACCCAGTACTTC.

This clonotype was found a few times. CDR3 nucleotide sequence: TGCGCCAGCAGCCCCGGGGGGGTAGGAGAGACCCAGTACTTC. This gives the protein CASSPGGVGETQYF. V is TRBV5-1 and J is TRBJ2-5; TRBD2 matches 8 bases. Germline CDR1 reads SGHRS; CDR2 reads YFSETQ. The junction had 6 bases not matched to a gene; V was cut back by 4 bases and J by 4 bases. The CDR3 has 14 amino acids.

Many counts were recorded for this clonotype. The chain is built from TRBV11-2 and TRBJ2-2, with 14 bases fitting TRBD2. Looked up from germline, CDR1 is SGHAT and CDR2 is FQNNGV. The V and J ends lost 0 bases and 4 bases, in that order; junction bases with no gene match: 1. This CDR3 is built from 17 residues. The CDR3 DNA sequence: TGTGCCAGCAGCTTAGAAGGGACTAGCGGGGGCACCGGGGAGCTGTTTTTT. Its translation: CASSLEGTSGGTGELFF.

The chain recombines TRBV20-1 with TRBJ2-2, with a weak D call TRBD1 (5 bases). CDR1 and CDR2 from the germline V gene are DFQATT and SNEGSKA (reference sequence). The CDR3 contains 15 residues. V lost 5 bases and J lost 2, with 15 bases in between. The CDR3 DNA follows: TGCAGTGCTTCCTCCAGGGTCCTAAACACCGGGGAGCTGTTTTTT. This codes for CSASSRVLNTGELFF.

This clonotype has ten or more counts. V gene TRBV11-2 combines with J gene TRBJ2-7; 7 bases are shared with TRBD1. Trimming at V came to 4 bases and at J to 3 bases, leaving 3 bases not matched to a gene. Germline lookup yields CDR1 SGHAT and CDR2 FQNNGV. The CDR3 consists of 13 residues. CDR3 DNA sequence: TGTGCCAGCAGCTCTAGGGGGCGCTACGAGCAGTACTTC. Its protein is CASSSRGRYEQYF. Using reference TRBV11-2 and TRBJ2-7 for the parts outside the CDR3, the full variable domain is EAGVAQSPRYKIIEKRQSVAFWCNPISGHATLYWYQQILGQGPKLLIQFQNNGVVDDSQLPKDRFSAERLKGVDSTLKIQPAKLEDSAVYLCASSSRGRYEQYFGPGTRLTVT.

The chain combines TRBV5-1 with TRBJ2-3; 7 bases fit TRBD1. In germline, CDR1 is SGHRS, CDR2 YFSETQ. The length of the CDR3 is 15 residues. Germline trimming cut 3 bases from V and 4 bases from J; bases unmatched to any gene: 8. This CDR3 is CASSSKGAGPDTQYF. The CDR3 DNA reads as TGCGCCAGCAGCTCGAAGGGGGCAGGCCCAGATACGCAGTATTTT.

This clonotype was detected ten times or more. The CDR3 region is CASSLRGGEQYF. CDR3 bases: TGTGCCAGCAGTTTAAGAGGGGGCGAGCAGTACTTC. V gene TRBV12-3 or TRBV12-4 combines with J gene TRBJ2-7; D is possibly TRBD1 (6 bases). The CDR3 totals 12 residues. Deletions cut 2 bases from V and 6 bases from J, with 8 bases between.

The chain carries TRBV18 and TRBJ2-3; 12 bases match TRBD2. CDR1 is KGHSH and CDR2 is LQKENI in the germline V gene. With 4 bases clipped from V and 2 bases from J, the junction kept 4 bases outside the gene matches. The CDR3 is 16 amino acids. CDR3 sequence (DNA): TGTGCCAGCTCACGACTAGCGGGAGAGCTCACAGATACGCAGTATTTT. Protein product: CASSRLAGELTDTQYF.

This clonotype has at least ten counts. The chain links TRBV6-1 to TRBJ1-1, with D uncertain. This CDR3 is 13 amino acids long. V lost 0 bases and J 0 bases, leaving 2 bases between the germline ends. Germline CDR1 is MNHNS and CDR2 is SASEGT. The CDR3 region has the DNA TGTGCCAGCAGTGAAGCAGTGAACACTGAAGCTTTCTTT. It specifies CASSEAVNTEAFF.

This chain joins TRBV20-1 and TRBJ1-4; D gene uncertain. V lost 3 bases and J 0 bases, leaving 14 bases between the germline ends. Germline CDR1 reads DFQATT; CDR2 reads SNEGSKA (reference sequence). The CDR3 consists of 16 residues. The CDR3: CSASIWSYATNEKLFF. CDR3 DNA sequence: TGCAGTGCTAGTATTTGGTCATACGCAACTAATGAAAAACTGTTTTTT.

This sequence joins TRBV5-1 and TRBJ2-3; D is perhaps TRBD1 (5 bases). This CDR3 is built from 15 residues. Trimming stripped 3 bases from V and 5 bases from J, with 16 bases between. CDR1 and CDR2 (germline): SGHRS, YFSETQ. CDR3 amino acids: CASSSNRQSGDTQYF. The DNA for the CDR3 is TGCGCCAGCAGCTCAAACAGACAGTCAGGAGATACGCAGTATTTT.

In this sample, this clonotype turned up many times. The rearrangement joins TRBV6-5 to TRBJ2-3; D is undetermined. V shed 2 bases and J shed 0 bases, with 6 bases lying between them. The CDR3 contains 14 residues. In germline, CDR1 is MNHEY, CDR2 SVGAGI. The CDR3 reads CASSYGGSTDTQYF. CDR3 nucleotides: TGTGCCAGCAGTTACGGTGGGAGCACAGATACGCAGTATTTT.

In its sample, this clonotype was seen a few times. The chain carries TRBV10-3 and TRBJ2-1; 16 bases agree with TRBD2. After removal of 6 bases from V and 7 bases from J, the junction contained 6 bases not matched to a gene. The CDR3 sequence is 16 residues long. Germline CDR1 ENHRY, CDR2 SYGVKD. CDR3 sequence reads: CAIRGLAGGPANEQFF. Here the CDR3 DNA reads TGTGCCATCAGGGGACTAGCGGGAGGGCCAGCGAATGAGCAGTTCTTC.

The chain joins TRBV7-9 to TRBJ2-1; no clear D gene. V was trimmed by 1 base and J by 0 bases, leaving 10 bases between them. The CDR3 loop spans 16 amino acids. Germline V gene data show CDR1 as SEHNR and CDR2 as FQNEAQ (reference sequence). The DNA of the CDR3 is TGTGCCAGCAGCTTAGACGTCGGAAGCTCCTACAATGAGCAGTTCTTC. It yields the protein CASSLDVGSSYNEQFF.

The CDR3 sequence: CSARWRDRGFGEQFF. In DNA, the CDR3 is TGCAGTGCTAGGTGGCGGGACAGGGGTTTTGGTGAGCAGTTCTTC. This chain joins TRBV20-1 and TRBJ2-1; 10 bases are a match to TRBD1. Germline CDR1 and CDR2: DFQATT and SNEGSKA (reference sequence). V trimming: 3 bases; J trimming: 9 bases; junction bases outside the gene matches: 11. This CDR3 is 15 amino acids long.

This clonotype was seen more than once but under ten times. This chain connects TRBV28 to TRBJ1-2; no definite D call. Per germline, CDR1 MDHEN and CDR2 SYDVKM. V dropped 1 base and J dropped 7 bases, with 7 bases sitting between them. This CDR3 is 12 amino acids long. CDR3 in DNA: TGTGCCAGCAGTTTATCAGAGTTTGGCTACACCTTC. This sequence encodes CASSLSEFGYTF.

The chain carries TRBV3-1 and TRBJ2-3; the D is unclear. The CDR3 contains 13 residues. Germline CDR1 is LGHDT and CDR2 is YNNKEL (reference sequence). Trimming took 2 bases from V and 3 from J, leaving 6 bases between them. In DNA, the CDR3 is TGTGCCAGCAGCCAATTGCGGACAGATACGCAGTATTTT. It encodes CASSQLRTDTQYF.

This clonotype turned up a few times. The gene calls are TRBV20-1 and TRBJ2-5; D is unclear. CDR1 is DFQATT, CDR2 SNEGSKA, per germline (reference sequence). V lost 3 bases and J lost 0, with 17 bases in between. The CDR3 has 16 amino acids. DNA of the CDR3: TGCAGTGCTAGTCTCTTAGCAGATTGGTACCAAGAGACCCAGTACTTC. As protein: CSASLLADWYQETQYF.

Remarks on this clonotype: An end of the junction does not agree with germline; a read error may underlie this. CDR3 bases: TGTGCCAGCAGCGAACAGGGTGCAATATATGGCTGCACCTTC. Translated: CASSEQGAIYGCTF. The rearrangement uses TRBV2 and TRBJ1-2; tentative D call: TRBD1 (6 bases). The CDR3 spans 14 residues. The germline V gene has CDR1 SNHLY and CDR2 FYNNEI.

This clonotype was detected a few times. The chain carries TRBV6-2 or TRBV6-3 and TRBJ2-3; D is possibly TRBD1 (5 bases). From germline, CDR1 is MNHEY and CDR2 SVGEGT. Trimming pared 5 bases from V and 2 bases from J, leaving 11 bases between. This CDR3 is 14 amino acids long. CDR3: CASSRQIFTDTQYF. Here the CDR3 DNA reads TGTGCCAGCAGTCGACAGATTTTCACAGATACGCAGTATTTT.

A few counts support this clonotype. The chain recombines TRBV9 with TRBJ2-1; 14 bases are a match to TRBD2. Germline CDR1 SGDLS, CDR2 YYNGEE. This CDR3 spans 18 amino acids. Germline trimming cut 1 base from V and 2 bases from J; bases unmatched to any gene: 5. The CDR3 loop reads CASSVSGTSGSPYNEQFF. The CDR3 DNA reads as TGTGCCAGCAGCGTATCTGGGACTAGCGGGAGCCCCTACAATGAGCAGTTCTTC.

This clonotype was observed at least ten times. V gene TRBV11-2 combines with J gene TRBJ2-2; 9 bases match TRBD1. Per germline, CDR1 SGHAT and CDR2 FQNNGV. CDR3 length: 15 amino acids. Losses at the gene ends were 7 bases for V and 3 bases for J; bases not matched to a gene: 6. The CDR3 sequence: CASISGTGHTGELFF. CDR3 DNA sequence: TGTGCCAGCATCTCCGGGACAGGGCACACCGGGGAGCTGTTTTTT.